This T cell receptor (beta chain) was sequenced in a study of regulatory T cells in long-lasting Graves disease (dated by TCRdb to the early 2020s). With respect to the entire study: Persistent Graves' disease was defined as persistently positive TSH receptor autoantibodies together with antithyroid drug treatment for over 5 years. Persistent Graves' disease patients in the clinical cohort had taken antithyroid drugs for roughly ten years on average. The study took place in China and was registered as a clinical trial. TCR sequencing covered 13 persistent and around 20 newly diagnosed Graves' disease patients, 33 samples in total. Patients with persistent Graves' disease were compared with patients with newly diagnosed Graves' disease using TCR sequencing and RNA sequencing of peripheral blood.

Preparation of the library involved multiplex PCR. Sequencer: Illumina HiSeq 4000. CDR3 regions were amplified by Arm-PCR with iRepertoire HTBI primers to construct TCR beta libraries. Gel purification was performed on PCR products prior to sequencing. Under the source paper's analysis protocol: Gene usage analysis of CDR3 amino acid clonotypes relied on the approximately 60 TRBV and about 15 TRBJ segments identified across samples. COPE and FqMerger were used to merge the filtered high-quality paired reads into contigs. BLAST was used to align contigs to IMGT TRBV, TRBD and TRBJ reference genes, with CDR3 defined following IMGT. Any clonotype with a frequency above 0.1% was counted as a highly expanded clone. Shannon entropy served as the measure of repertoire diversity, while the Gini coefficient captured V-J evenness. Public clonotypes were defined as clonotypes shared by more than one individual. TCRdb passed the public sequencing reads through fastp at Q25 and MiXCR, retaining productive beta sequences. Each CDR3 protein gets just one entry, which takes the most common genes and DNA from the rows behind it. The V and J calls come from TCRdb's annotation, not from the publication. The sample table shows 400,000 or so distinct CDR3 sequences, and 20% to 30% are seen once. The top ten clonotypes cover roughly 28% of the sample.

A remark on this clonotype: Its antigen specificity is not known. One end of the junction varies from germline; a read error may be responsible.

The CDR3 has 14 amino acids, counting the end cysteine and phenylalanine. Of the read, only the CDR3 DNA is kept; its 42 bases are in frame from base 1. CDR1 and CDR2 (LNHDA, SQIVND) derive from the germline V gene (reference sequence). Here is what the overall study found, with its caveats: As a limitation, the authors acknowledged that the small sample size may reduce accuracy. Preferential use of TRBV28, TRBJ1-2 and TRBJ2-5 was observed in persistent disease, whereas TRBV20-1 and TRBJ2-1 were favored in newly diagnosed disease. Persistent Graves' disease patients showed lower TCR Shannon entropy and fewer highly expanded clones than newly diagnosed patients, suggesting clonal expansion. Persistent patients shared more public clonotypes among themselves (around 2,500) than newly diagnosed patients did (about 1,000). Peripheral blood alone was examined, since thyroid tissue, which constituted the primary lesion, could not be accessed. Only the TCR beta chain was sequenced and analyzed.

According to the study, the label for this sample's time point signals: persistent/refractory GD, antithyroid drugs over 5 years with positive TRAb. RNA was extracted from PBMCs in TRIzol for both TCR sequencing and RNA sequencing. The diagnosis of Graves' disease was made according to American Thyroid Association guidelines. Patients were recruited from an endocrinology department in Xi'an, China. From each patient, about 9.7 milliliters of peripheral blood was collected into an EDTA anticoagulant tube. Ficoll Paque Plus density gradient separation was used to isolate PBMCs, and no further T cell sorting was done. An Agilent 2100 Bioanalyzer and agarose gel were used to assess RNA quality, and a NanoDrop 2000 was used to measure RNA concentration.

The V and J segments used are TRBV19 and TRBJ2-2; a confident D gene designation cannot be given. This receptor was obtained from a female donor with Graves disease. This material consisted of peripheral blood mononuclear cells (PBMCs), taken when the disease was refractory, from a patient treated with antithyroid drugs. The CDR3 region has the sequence CASSIGENTGELFF. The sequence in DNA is TGTGCCAGTAGTATAGGCGAGAACACCGGAGAGCTGTTTTTT. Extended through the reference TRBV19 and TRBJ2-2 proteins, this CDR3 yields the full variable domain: DGGITQSPKYLFRKEGQNVTLSCEQNLNHDAMYWYRQDPGQGLRLIYYSQIVNDFQKGDIAEGYSVSREKKESFPLTVTSAQKNPTAFYLCASSIGENTGELFFGEGSRLTVL.